This entry concerns a single TCR beta chain. This clone has only one observation. The specificity of this receptor is unknown. There are no base qualities to consult, and no much larger clone falls within one base. The CDR3, cysteine through phenylalanine, is 18 amino acids long. CDR3 DNA is the only sequence kept; it has 54 bases, read in frame from the first base. Trimming takes 2 bases off V and 5 bases off J; junction bases not matched to a gene: 14. Sequences MNHEY (CDR1) and SVGEGT (CDR2) are obtained from the germline V gene. The data were taken from a study of blood T cell repertoires in COVID-19 (dated by TCRdb to the early 2020s). Background on the whole study: Collaborator samples came from the United States, Italy and Spain and covered acute and convalescent phases of COVID-19. The material from the prospective study consisted of cDNA or gDNA derived from T cells, B-cell-depleted T cells, or PBMCs. Subjects who had been exposed to COVID-19, were actively infected with it, or had recovered from it provided the deeply sampled blood TCRbeta repertoires that made up the dataset. The repertoires were released in a freely available public database meant as a resource for research on the immune response to SARS-CoV-2. The samples were drawn from two sources: the first 160 participants of the ongoing ImmuneRACE study, and 1,000 to 1,500 subjects contributed by 6 global collaborators. The sample metadata nearly always contained a de-identified subject ID, COVID-19 status, age in years and sex. Where available, HLA class I and class II types were taken from metadata supplied by the sample provider and were not determined by assay-based typing. What the authors observed across the whole study: Clinical and demographic metadata were provided uncurated, with the amount varying by source and participant.

The collaborating institutions used their own protocols to collect whole blood in K2EDTA tubes. For TCRbeta analysis, collaborators shipped samples as frozen whole blood, isolated PBMCs, or DNA extracted from either of those sample types. The immunoSEQ Assay, a bias-controlled multiplex PCR, was used to amplify TCRbeta CDR3 regions from genomic DNA. On the authors' methods: The number of nucleated cells in each sample was estimated by amplification of reference gene primers within the assay. Sequence reads were collapsed and filtered to measure the absolute abundance of every unique TCRbeta CDR3 rearrangement. Productive Simpson clonality was computed per sample as the square root of Simpson's diversity index over productive rearrangements. Sourced from immuneACCESS, this table was stored by TCRdb with only in-frame sequences that have V and J called. A share of the clones is absent; for the studies checked, an unresolved V gene accounts for under half, and the remainder has no known explanation. V, J and clone size derive from that table, while D and trimming were established from the DNA sequence. A total of 70,000 to 80,000 clones appear in this sample, around 83% of them only once. The ten largest clones capture under 40% of the sample.

Recombination joined TRBV6-2 or TRBV6-3 with TRBJ2-3; 9 bases in between match TRBD1. This TCR was sampled from a woman aged 80 or over with active or convalescent COVID-19. The sample consisted of peripheral blood. CDR3 region: CASSYVQGQGMGGDTQYF. The DNA sequence reads TGTGCCAGCAGTTACGTTCAGGGACAGGGAATGGGAGGAGATACGCAGTATTTT.